This TCR beta chain was captured by sequencing in a study of post-analysis software for immune sequencing data. Study background: Some patients lacked subtype; others had relapsing-remitting, secondary progressive or progressive-relapsing disease.

Built from TCR beta cDNA, the libraries had unique molecular identifiers in them. MiXCR, run by TCRdb on the PCR reads, gives a single entry per CDR3 protein. The data contain a few hundred thousand distinct CDR3 sequences, around 40% of them singletons. General observations from the study: In patients, TRBV5-6, TRBV5-1 and TRBV20-1 belonged to roughly 5 TRBV segments found more frequently than in controls. Comparison with controls showed significantly lower normalized Chao1 diversity in multiple sclerosis patients. Analysis by F measure revealed that same-batch samples clustered strongly together.

As to this clonotype: The antigen is not known.

This CDR3 contains 13 residues. The J segment lost 7 bases and the V segment lost 3 bases, leaving 6 bases of the junction unmatched. Germline values: CDR1 SGHTA, CDR2 FQGNSA. This TCR was sampled from a girl aged 5-17 years with multiple sclerosis. The chain employs TRBV7-2 and TRBJ2-7; 7 positions match TRBD1. Sequencing input: blood. The chain's CDR3 is CASSFDRAWEQYF. The CDR3 nucleotides read TGTGCCAGCAGCTTCGACAGGGCGTGGGAGCAGTACTTC.